A single sample gave rise to the 20 T cell receptor beta chains below, sequenced in a study of blood T cell repertoires in COVID-19. The data were produced by immunoSEQ multiplex PCR, yet TCRdb's version contains in-frame clones alone and is incomplete. This table has about 270,000 clones, approximately 90% appearing once. Sample: PBMCs or T cells enriched from blood (not recorded which). The source of these receptors is a man in his forties who had been exposed to COVID-19.

The chain employs TRBV9 and TRBJ2-1; 9 nucleotides align to TRBD2. Looked up from germline, CDR1 is SGDLS and CDR2 is YYNGEE. J was trimmed by 0 bases and V by 0 bases; bases with no gene match: 1. CDR3 size: 16 residues. The CDR3 here is CASSVASGTSYNEQFF. DNA of the CDR3: TGTGCCAGCAGCGTAGCTAGCGGGACCTCCTACAATGAGCAGTTCTTC.

The chain combines TRBV19 with TRBJ1-2, with D perhaps TRBD1 (5 bases). The germline V and J ends were trimmed by 3 bases and 2 bases, with 13 bases remaining between them. Germline loops: CDR1 LNHDA, CDR2 SQIVND (reference sequence). This CDR3 is built from 15 residues. CDR3 DNA: TGTGCCAGTAGTATCTGGGGCACTTCCAACTATGGCTACACCTTC. Encoded protein: CASSIWGTSNYGYTF.

The chain uses TRBV11-3 and TRBJ1-4; 9 nucleotides agree with TRBD1. Germline V gene sequence: CDR1 SGHNT, CDR2 YENEEA. Unmatched junction bases numbered 3, after V lost 5 bases and J lost 2 bases. The CDR3 consists of 15 residues. The CDR3 nucleotides read TGTGCCAGCAGCACCGGACAGGGGACTAATGAAAAACTGTTTTTT. Amino acids: CASSTGQGTNEKLFF.

This clone was counted a single time. V and J are TRBV19 and TRBJ2-3, with 10 bases lining up with TRBD2. CDR1 is LNHDA, CDR2 SQIVND, per germline (reference sequence). The CDR3 contains 20 residues. The trim removed 6 bases at V and 3 bases at J, leaving 21 bases unmatched. In DNA, the CDR3 is TGTGCCAGTAGGCCCACAATACGGACTAGCGGAAGGCGGATGACAGATACGCAGTATTTT. Translated, it gives CASRPTIRTSGRRMTDTQYF.

The rearrangement joins TRBV6-6 to TRBJ1-2, with D perhaps matching TRBD1 (5 bases). The CDR3 covers 13 residues. V lost 6 bases and J lost 8, with 16 bases in between. Germline V gives CDR1 MNHNY, CDR2 SVGAGI (reference sequence). For the CDR3, the DNA is TGTGCCAGCAGCCCCCAGTCAGGGATCGGCTACACCTTC. Amino acids: CASSPQSGIGYTF.

Worth noting for this clone: Other DNA sequences from this sample encode an identical CDR3 as well. The V call is TRBV19, the J call TRBJ2-7, with a weak D call TRBD2 (6 bases). The CDR3 loop spans 11 amino acids. The germline V and J ends were trimmed by 3 bases and 6 bases, with 6 bases remaining between them. Germline assignment: CDR1 LNHDA and CDR2 SQIVND (reference sequence). CDR3 nucleotide sequence: TGTGCCAGTAGTATCGGGGGCGAGCAGTACTTC. This encodes CASSIGGEQYF.

This clone was detected a few times. The CDR3 here is CASSDGLAGVEQFF. The CDR3 coding sequence is TGTGCCAGCAGTGACGGCCTAGCGGGAGTTGAGCAGTTCTTC. The chain links TRBV6-4 to TRBJ2-1; 10 positions agree with TRBD2. CDR1 is MRHNA, CDR2 SNTAGT, per germline. This CDR3 is built from 14 residues. V was pared by 2 bases and J by 9 bases, with 4 bases of the junction left unmatched.

V usage is TRBV19 and J usage is TRBJ1-2; 8 bases are a match to TRBD1. Germline values: CDR1 LNHDA, CDR2 SQIVND (reference sequence). This CDR3 has 15 amino acids. The J segment lost 4 bases and the V segment lost 4 bases, leaving 8 bases of the junction unmatched. CDR3 residues: CASSTRQGPFYGYTF. The DNA for the CDR3 is TGTGCCAGTAGTACGAGACAGGGGCCCTTCTATGGCTACACCTTC.

This clone was counted a single time. The rearrangement joins TRBV29-1 to TRBJ1-2; D perhaps matches TRBD1 (5 bases). The CDR3 sequence is 14 residues long. V lost 0 bases and J 1 base, leaving 9 bases between the germline ends. Germline V lookup: CDR1 SQVTM, CDR2 ANQGSEA. CDR3 loop: CSVEDPRGNYGYTF. CDR3 in DNA: TGCAGCGTTGAAGATCCTAGGGGTAACTATGGCTACACCTTC.

This clone was counted only a few times. V gene TRBV3-1 (or the pseudogene TRBV3-2) combines with J gene TRBJ1-6; 7 nucleotides match TRBD1. Trimming removed 2 bases from V and 9 bases from J; junction bases left unmatched: 7. CDR3 length: 15 residues. Per the germline V gene, CDR1 is LGHDT and CDR2 is YNNKEL (reference sequence). CDR3 loop: CASSQPQGSGSPLHF. DNA of the CDR3: TGTGCCAGCAGCCAACCACAGGGGAGCGGTTCACCCCTCCACTTT.

J is TRBJ2-3 and V is TRBV6-5; 7 positions agree with TRBD2. The CDR3 has 15 residues. Germline values: CDR1 MNHEY, CDR2 SVGAGI. With 0 bases clipped from V and 6 bases from J, the junction kept 6 bases outside the gene matches. The DNA of the CDR3 is TGTGCCAGCAGTTACTCGGGAGGGCCCCACGATACGCAGTATTTT. Translating it yields CASSYSGGPHDTQYF.

The J gene is TRBJ2-2, the V gene TRBV19, with TRBD2 matching 13 bases. The germline CDR1 and CDR2 sequences are LNHDA and SQIVND (reference sequence). V shed 6 bases, J shed 4 bases, and the junction held 5 bases outside the gene matches. The CDR3 covers 16 residues. The CDR3 DNA follows: TGTGCCAGTAGCCCACTAGCGGGAGGGAGCACCGGGGAGCTGTTTTTT. It encodes CASSPLAGGSTGELFF.

This CDR3 reads CASSPQLGPNTEAFF. The CDR3 region has the DNA TGTGCCAGCTCACCGCAGTTGGGGCCGAACACTGAAGCTTTCTTT. The chain links TRBV18 to TRBJ1-1, with a tentative D call TRBD1 (5 bases). Germline V lookup: CDR1 KGHSH, CDR2 LQKENI. The V gene lost 3 bases and the J gene lost 1 base, with 12 bases spanning the gap. This CDR3 spans 15 amino acids.

The rearrangement joins TRBV6-4 to TRBJ2-3; 11 positions match TRBD2. Losses at the gene ends were 5 bases for V and 5 bases for J; bases not matched to a gene: 6. Germline CDR1 reads MRHNA; CDR2 reads SNTAGT. The length of the CDR3 is 15 residues. CDR3 nucleotide sequence: TGTGCCAGCAGTATCACTAGCGGGAGTGGAGATACGCAGTATTTT. Its translation is CASSITSGSGDTQYF.

In this sample, this clone turned up once. The J gene is TRBJ1-3, the V gene TRBV5-6; D remains unclear. The germline V gene has CDR1 SGHDT and CDR2 YYEEEE. This CDR3 contains 16 residues. Trimming shortened V by 0 bases and J by 0 bases, and 10 bases separated the two germline ends. CDR3: CASSLGSASSGNTIYF. Here the CDR3 DNA reads TGTGCCAGCAGCTTGGGCTCAGCGAGCTCTGGAAACACCATATATTTT.

The J gene is TRBJ1-5, the V gene TRBV28; D is perhaps TRBD1 (5 bases). Trimming left V 5 bases short and J 6 bases short, with 8 bases between. The CDR3 totals 12 residues. Germline V gene sequence: CDR1 MDHEN, CDR2 SYDVKM. CDR3 in amino acids: CASSQGGQPQHF. In DNA, the CDR3 is TGTGCCAGCAGTCAGGGTGGTCAGCCCCAGCATTTT.

The chain combines TRBV9 with TRBJ2-7, with 11 bases aligning to TRBD2. The V gene's germline CDR1 is SGDLS and CDR2 YYNGEE. The CDR3 is made up of 13 amino acids. The ends lost 2 bases at V and 6 bases at J; junction bases unmatched: 1. CDR3 loop: CASSVTSGSEQYF. CDR3 DNA sequence: TGTGCCAGCAGCGTTACTAGCGGGAGCGAGCAGTACTTC.

This clone turned up a few times. CDR3 in DNA: TGTGCCAGCAGTCAACTAGAAGGCGAGCAGTACTTC. Its protein is CASSQLEGEQYF. This sequence joins TRBV28 and TRBJ2-7, with D possibly matching TRBD2 (5 bases). The CDR3 runs to 12 residues. V was trimmed by 5 bases and J by 6 bases, leaving 11 bases between them. Germline V gene lookup returns CDR1 MDHEN and CDR2 SYDVKM.

This chain links TRBV7-9 with TRBJ2-5; weak D call: TRBD2 (5 bases). The CDR3 totals 13 residues. Germline V gives CDR1 SEHNR, CDR2 FQNEAQ (reference sequence). Trimming took off 5 bases at V and 5 bases at J, with 12 bases between the two ends. The chain's CDR3 is CASSQGSDETQYF. CDR3 nucleotide sequence: TGTGCCAGCAGCCAAGGGAGCGATGAGACCCAGTACTTC. Full variable domain (remainder filled in from reference TRBV7-9 and TRBJ2-5): DTGVSQNPRHKITKRGQNVTFRCDPISEHNRLYWYRQTLGQGPEFLTYFQNEAQLEKSRLLSDRFSAERPKGSFSTLEIQRTEQGDSAMYLCASSQGSDETQYFGPGTRLLVL.

The chain employs TRBV29-1 and TRBJ2-5, with D perhaps TRBD1 (6 bases). CDR1 and CDR2 (germline): SQVTM, ANQGSEA. This CDR3 contains 15 residues. Between the trimmed V and J ends, which lost 0 bases and 2 bases, there was a span of 13 bases. CDR3 amino acids: CSVEDGGRLQETQYF. CDR3 nucleotide sequence: TGCAGCGTTGAAGATGGGGGCAGATTACAAGAGACCCAGTACTTC.